The sample holds many counts of the clone carrying this TCR beta chain. The CDR3 length is 14 residues. With V trimmed by 4 bases and J by 4 bases, 1 base remained unmatched. Per the germline V gene, CDR1 is DFQATT and CDR2 is SNEGSKA (reference sequence). MiXCR, applied by TCRdb to the RT-PCR reads, yields one record per CDR3 protein. Counted here are about 680,000 distinct CDR3 sequences, 13% to 15% occurring once; the ten biggest clones make up roughly 3.6%. The V and J genes are TRBV20-1 and TRBJ2-5; 15 positions agree with TRBD2. What was sequenced was memory CD4+ T cells from blood. This sequence was found in a female donor in good health, serving as a healthy control. The CDR3: CSAMGLAGGETQYF. The CDR3 DNA reads as TGCAGTGCTATGGGACTAGCGGGAGGAGAGACCCAGTACTTC.